These 8 T cell receptor beta chains were all obtained from the same sample, sequenced in a study of T cell responses to AZD1222 COVID-19 vaccine. TCRdb's copy holds only in-frame clones and misses some; the assay was immunoSEQ multiplex PCR. This table has 70,000 to 90,000 clones, around 90% appearing once. The input for sequencing was peripheral blood, taken on day 0 of AZD1222 vaccination. These receptor sequences come from an adult in good health.

This chain joins TRBV7-2 and TRBJ2-2; 10 positions match TRBD2. The germline V gene has CDR1 SGHTA and CDR2 FQGNSA. The trim removed 6 bases at V and 4 bases at J, leaving 5 bases unmatched. The CDR3 loop spans 15 amino acids. CDR3 protein: CASRVAGGGTGELFF. In DNA, the CDR3 is TGTGCCAGCAGAGTAGCGGGGGGAGGCACCGGGGAGCTGTTTTTT.

The chain carries TRBV5-6 and TRBJ2-7, with D perhaps matching TRBD2 (5 bases). The germline gives CDR1 SGHDT, CDR2 YYEEEE. Trimming shortened V by 1 base and J by 6 bases, and 14 bases separated the two germline ends. The CDR3 covers 14 residues. The CDR3 is CASSLRDRVFEQYF. CDR3 DNA sequence: TGTGCCAGCAGCTTGCGGGATCGGGTGTTCGAGCAGTACTTC.

A few counts support this clone. The J gene is TRBJ1-1, the V gene TRBV27, with D perhaps matching TRBD1 (6 bases). CDR3 length equals 15 residues. V lost 0 bases, J lost 5 bases, and 13 bases lay in between. Germline values: CDR1 MNHEY, CDR2 SMNVEV (reference sequence). The CDR3 nucleotides read TGTGCCAGCAGTTTATCGAGACCAGGGGTTACTGAAGCTTTCTTT. Protein: CASSLSRPGVTEAFF.

This sequence joins TRBV7-9 and TRBJ2-2, with TRBD2 matching 7 bases. The CDR3 covers 17 residues. In germline, CDR1 is SEHNR, CDR2 FQNEAQ (reference sequence). The ends lost 5 bases at V and 4 bases at J; junction bases unmatched: 13. The CDR3 loop is CASSPGEAGRGTGELFF. For the CDR3, the DNA is TGTGCCAGCAGCCCTGGTGAAGCGGGGAGGGGCACCGGGGAGCTGTTTTTT.

The chain has TRBV28 and TRBJ2-7, with TRBD1 identical over 10 bases. The germline CDR1 and CDR2 sequences are MDHEN and SYDVKM. J was trimmed by 5 bases and V by 6 bases; bases with no gene match: 7. This CDR3 is built from 14 residues. DNA for the CDR3: TGTGCCAGCAGCCCGACAGGGGGCTTCAACGAGCAGTACTTC. It codes for CASSPTGGFNEQYF.

The chain has TRBV5-1 and TRBJ2-2; D is ambiguous. This CDR3 spans 12 amino acids. The germline gives CDR1 SGHRS, CDR2 YFSETQ. The V and J ends lost 0 bases and 6 bases respectively, with 3 bases between them. CDR3 bases: TGCGCCAGCAGCTTGGGCTCCGGGGAGCTGTTTTTT. Translated: CASSLGSGELFF.

CDR3 nucleotide sequence: TGTGCCAGCTCAAATTCCGAAGCTAACTATGGCTACACCTTC. It specifies CASSNSEANYGYTF. The gene calls are TRBV18 and TRBJ1-2; D remains ambiguous. CDR3 length equals 14 residues. Germline V lookup: CDR1 KGHSH, CDR2 LQKENI. The germline V and J ends were trimmed by 5 bases and 0 bases, with 10 bases remaining between them.

The V call is TRBV19, the J call TRBJ2-3; 11 nucleotides match TRBD2. The CDR3 is 15 amino acids. Unmatched junction bases numbered 8, after V lost 8 bases and J lost 4 bases. Germline values: CDR1 LNHDA, CDR2 SQIVND (reference sequence). The CDR3 DNA reads as TGTGCCAGTGCTATTAGCGGGAGGGACCCAGATACGCAGTATTTT. Translation: CASAISGRDPDTQYF.